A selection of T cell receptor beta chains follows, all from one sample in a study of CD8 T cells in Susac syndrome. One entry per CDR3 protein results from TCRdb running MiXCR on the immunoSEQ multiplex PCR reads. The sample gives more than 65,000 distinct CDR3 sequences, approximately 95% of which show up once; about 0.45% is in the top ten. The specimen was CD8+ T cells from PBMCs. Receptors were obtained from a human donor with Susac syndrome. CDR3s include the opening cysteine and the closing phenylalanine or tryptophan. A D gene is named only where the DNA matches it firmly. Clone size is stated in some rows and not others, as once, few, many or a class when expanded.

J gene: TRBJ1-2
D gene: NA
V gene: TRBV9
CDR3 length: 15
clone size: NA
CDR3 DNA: TGTGCCAGCAGCGTAGGACTCTCCGGCGGCTATGGCTACACCTTC
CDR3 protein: CASSVGLSGGYGYTF

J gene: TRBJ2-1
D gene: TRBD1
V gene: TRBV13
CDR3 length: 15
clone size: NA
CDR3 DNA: TGTGCCAGCAGCCCGGACAGGGGTACCTACAATGAGCAGTTCTTC
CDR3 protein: CASSPDRGTYNEQFF

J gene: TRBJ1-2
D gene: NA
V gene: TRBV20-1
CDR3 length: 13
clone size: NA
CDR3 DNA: TGCAGTGCTAGAGTCCAGGCAGTCTATGGCTACACCTTC
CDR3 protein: CSARVQAVYGYTF

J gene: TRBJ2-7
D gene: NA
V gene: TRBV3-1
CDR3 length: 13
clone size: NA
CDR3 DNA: TGTGCCAGCAGCCAAGGACAGAACTACGAGCAGTACTTC
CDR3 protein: CASSQGQNYEQYF

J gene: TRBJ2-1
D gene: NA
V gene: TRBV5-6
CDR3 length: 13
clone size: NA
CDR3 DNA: TGTGCCAGCAGCTTGGGAAGGGTATGGGAGCAGTTCTTC
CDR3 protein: CASSLGRVWEQFF

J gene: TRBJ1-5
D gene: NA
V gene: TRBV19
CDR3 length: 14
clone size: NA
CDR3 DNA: TGTGCCAGTAGTATTATCGAGGGCAATCAGCCCCAGCATTTT
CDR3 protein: CASSIIEGNQPQHF

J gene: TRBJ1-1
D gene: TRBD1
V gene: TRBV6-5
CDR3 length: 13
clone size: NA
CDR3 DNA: TGTGCCAGCAGACAGACAGGGGCCACTGAAGCTTTCTTT
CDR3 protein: CASRQTGATEAFF

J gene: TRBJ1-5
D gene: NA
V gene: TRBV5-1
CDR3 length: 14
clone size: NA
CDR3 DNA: TGCGCCAGCAGCTTGGCTGGACAGAATCAGCCCCAGCATTTT
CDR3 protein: CASSLAGQNQPQHF

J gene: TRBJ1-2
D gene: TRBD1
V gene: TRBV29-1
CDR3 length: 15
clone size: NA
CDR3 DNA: TGCAGCGTTGTTCCCACCCCCGGGACAGACTATGGCTACACCTTC
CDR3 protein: CSVVPTPGTDYGYTF

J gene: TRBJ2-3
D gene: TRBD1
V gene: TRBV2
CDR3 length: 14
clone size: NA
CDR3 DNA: TGTGCCAGCAGAAACACAGGGGAAGCAGATACGCAGTATTTT
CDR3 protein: CASRNTGEADTQYF

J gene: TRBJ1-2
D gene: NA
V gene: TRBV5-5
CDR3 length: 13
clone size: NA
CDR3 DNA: TGTGCCAGCAGCAACCTCGGCGACTATGGCTACACCTTC
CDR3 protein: CASSNLGDYGYTF

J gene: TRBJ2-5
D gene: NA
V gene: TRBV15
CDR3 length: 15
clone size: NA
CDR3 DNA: TGTGCCACCAGCAGAGAAAGGTCGGGTGGAGAGACCCAGTACTTC
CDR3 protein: CATSRERSGGETQYF

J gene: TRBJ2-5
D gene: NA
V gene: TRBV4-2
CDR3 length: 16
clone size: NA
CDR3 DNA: TGTGCCAGCAGCCCGCCTACAACAGGTCCAAAGGAGACCCAGTACTTC
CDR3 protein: CASSPPTTGPKETQYF

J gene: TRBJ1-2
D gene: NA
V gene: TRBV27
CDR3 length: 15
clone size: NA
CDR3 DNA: TGTGCCAGCAGTTTATCGCTATCCGGGACGGATGGCTACACCTTC
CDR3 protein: CASSLSLSGTDGYTF

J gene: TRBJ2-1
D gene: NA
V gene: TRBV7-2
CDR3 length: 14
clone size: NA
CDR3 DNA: TGTGCCAGCAGCTTAGCCCCTGAATGGAATGAGCAGTTCTTC
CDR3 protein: CASSLAPEWNEQFF

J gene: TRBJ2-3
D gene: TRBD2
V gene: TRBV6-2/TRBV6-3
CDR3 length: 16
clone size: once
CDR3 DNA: TGTGCCAGCAGTGCAAGAGGACTAGCGGACTCAGATACGCAGTATTTT
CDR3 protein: CASSARGLADSDTQYF

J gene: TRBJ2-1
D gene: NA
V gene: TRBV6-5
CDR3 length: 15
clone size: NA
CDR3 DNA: TGTGCCAGCAGTTCCGGGATAGGGGGGTCCAATGAGCAGTTCTTC
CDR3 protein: CASSSGIGGSNEQFF

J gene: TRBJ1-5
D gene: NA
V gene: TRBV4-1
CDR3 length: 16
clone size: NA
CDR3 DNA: TGCGCCAGCAGCCATTCATCTTCTACTAGCAATCAGCCCCAGCATTTT
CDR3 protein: CASSHSSSTSNQPQHF

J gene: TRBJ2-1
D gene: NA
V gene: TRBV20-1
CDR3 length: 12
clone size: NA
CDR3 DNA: TGCAGTGCTCAAACTAGCTGGGATGAGCAGTTCTTC
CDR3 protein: CSAQTSWDEQFF

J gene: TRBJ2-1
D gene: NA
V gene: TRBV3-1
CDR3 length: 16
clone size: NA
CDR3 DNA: TGTGCCAGCAGCCAAAGGACAGTGGGAGTGGACAATGAGCAGTTCTTC
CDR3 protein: CASSQRTVGVDNEQFF

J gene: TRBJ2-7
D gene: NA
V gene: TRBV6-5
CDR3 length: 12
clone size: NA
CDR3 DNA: TGTGCCAGCAGATCCTCGGGTAACGAGCAGTACTTC
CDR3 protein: CASRSSGNEQYF

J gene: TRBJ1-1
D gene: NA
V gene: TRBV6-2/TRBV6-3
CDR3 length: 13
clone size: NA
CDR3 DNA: TGTGCCAGCAGTGTAGAGTGGGTTAATGAAGCTTTCTTT
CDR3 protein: CASSVEWVNEAFF

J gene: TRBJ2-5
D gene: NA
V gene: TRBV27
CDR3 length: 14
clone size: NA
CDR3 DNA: TGTGCCAGCAGTTTGGGTCACCCACAAGAGACCCAGTACTTC
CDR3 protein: CASSLGHPQETQYF

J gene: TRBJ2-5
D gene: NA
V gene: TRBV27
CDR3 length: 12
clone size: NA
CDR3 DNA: TGTGCCAGCAGTCCCCCAGGAGAGACCCAGTACTTC
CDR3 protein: CASSPPGETQYF

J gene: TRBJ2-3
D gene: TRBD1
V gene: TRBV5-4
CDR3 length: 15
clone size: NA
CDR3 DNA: TGTGCCAGCAGCTTCGGGACAGGTGCCGCAGATACGCAGTATTTT
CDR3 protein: CASSFGTGAADTQYF

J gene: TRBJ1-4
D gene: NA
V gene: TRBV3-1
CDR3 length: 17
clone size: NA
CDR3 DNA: TGTGCCAGCAGCCAAGAGGAATTGACAGCCGATAATGAAAAACTGTTTTTT
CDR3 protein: CASSQEELTADNEKLFF

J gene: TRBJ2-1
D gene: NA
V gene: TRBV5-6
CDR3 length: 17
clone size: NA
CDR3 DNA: TGTGCCAGCAGCTTCGGTTTAGCTACAAGCTCCTACAATGAGCAGTTCTTC
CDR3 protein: CASSFGLATSSYNEQFF

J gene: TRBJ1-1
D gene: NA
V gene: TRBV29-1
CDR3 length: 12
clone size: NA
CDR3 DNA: TGCAGCGTTATTAACATGAACACTGAAGCTTTCTTT
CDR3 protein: CSVINMNTEAFF

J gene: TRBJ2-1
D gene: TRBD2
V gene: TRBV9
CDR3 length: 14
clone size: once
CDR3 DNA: TGTGCCAGCAGCGTAGTGCAGGGCGGGAGTGAGCAGTTCTTC
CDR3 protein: CASSVVQGGSEQFF

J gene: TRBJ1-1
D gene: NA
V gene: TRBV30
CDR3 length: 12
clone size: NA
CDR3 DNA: TGTGCCTGGAGGGGTTTGGGGACTGAAGCTTTCTTT
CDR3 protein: CAWRGLGTEAFF

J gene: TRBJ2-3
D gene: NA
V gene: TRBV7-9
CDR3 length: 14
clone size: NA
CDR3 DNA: TGTGCCAGCAGCTCTGAGTCCCCCACAGATACGCAGTATTTT
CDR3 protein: CASSSESPTDTQYF

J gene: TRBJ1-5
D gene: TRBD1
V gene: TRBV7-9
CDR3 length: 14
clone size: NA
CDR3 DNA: TGTGCCAGCAGCTCCGGGACAGGGCATCAGCCCCAGCATTTT
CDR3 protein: CASSSGTGHQPQHF

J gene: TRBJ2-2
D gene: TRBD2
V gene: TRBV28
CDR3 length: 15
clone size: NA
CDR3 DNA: TGTGCCAGCAGGGGACTAGCGGAGAACACCGGGGAGCTGTTTTTT
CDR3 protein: CASRGLAENTGELFF

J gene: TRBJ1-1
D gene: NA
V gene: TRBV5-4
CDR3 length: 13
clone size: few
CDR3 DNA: TGTGCCAGCAGCTTGCCATCGAACACTGAGGCTTTCTTT
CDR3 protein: CASSLPSNTEAFF

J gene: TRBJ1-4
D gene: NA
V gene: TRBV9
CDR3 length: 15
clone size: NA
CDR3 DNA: TGTGCCAGCAGCGTCGCACAGGGACCTAATGAAAAACTGTTTTTT
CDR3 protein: CASSVAQGPNEKLFF

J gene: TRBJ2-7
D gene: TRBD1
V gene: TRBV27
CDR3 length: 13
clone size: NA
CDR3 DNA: TGTGCCAGCAGTTTGACAGGGGTTTACGAGCAGTACTTC
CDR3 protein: CASSLTGVYEQYF

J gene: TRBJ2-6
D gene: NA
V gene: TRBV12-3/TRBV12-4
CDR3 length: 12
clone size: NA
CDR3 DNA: TGTGCCAGCAGCTTTCTAGCCGACGTCCTGACTTTC
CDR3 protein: CASSFLADVLTF

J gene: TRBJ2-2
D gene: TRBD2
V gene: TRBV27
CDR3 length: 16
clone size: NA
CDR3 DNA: TGTGCCAGCAGTCCTTGGGTAGCGGGCAACACCGGGGAGCTGTTTTTT
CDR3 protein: CASSPWVAGNTGELFF

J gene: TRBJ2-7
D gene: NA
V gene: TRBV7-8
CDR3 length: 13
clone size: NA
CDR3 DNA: TGTGCCAGCAGCCGAAACCGGGAGTGGGAGCAGTACTTC
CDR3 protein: CASSRNREWEQYF

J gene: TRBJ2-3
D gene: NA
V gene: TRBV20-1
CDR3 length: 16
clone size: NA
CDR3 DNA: TGCAGTGCTAGCGGTCTCTGGTGGAAGAGCACAGATACGCAGTATTTT
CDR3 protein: CSASGLWWKSTDTQYF

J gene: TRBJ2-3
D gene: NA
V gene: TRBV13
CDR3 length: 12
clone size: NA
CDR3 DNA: TGTGCCAGCAGTTTCGAGGGAGATACGCAGTATTTT
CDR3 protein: CASSFEGDTQYF

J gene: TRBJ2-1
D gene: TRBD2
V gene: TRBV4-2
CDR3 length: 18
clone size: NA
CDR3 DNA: TGTGCCAGCAGCCCGACTAGCGGTTTGGGGAGCTCCTACAATGAGCAGTTCTTC
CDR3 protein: CASSPTSGLGSSYNEQFF

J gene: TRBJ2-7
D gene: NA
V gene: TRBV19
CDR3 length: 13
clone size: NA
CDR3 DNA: TGTGCCAGTAGTATTGGGGGCTACTACGAGCAGTACTTC
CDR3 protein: CASSIGGYYEQYF

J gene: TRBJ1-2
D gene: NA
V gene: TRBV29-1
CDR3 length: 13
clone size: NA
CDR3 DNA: TGCAGCGCCCGACGGATAAAGGACTATGGCTACACCTTC
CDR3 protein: CSARRIKDYGYTF

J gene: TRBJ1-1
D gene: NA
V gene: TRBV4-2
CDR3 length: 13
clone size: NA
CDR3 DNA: TGTGCCAGCAGCGATGGACAGACCTTTGAAGCTTTCTTT
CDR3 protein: CASSDGQTFEAFF

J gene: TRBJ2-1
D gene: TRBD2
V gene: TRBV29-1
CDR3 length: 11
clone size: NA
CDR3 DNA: TGCAGCTGCCCGTGGGGGGGTGAGCAGTTCTTC
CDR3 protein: CSCPWGGEQFF

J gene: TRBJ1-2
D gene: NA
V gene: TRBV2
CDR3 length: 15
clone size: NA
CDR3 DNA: TGTGCCAGCGGAGGAAAGACGACAGAGAACTATGGCTACACCTTC
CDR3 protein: CASGGKTTENYGYTF